By sample fraction, the clone carrying this TCR beta chain is medium-sized. The sample is drawn from a study of HIV-infected patients and healthy controls. The CDR3 consists of 12 residues. From germline, CDR1 is SGHDN and CDR2 FVKESK. V gave up 4 bases and J gave up 3 bases, with 7 bases separating them. No cell fractionation was done, so the repertoire covers all unsorted peripheral blood T cells. Ten uninfected healthy donors were sampled as controls, four sampled twice about 13 weeks apart. Approximately 500 ng RNA was reverse transcribed with alpha and beta constant-region primers. Alpha and beta chain libraries were made separately by chain-specific third strand synthesis with multiplexing indices. The library had 12-nucleotide molecular identifiers formed by two random hexamers joined together. TCRdb re-derived calls from the 5' RACE reads in MiXCR, one entry per CDR3 protein. This table has about 15,000 distinct CDR3 sequences, approximately 7% appearing once.

What was sequenced was blood. The source of this sequence is an adult in good health. The chain employs TRBV14 and TRBJ2-7, with D possibly TRBD2 on 6 matching bases. CDR3 sequence (DNA): TGTGCCAGCAGCCCGGAGGGCTACGAGCAGTACTTC. It yields the protein CASSPEGYEQYF. Full variable domain (rest looked up from reference TRBV14 and TRBJ2-7): EAGVTQFPSHSVIEKGQTVTLRCDPISGHDNLYWYRRVMGKEIKFLLHFVKESKQDESGMPNNRFLAERTGGTYSTLKVQPAELEDSGVYFCASSPEGYEQYFGPGTRLTVT.